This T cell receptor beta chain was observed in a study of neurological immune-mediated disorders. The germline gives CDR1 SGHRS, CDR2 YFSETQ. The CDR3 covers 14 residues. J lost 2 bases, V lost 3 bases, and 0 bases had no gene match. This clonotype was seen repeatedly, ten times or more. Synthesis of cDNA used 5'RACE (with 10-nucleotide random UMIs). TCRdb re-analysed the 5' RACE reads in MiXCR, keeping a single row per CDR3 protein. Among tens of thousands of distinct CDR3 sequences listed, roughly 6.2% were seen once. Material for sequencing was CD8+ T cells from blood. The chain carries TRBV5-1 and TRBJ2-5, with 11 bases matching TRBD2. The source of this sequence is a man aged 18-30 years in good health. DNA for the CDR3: TGCGCCAGCAGCTGGACTAGCGGGCAAGAGACCCAGTACTTC. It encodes CASSWTSGQETQYF.